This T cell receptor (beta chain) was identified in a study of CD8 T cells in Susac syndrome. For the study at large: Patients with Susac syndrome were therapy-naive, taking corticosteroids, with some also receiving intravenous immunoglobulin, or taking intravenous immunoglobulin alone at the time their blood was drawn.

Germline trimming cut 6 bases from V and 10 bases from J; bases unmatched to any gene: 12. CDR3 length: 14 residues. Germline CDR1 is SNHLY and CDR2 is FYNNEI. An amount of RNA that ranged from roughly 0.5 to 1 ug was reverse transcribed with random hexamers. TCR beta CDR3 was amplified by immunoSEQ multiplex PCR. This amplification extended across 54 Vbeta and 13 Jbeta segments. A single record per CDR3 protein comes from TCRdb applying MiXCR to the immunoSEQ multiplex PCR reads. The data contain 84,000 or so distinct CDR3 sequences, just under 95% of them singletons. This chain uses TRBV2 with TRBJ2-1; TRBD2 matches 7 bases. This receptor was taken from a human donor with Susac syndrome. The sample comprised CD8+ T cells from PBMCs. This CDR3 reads CASRGAAGVQEQFF. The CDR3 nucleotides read TGTGCCAGCAGGGGCGCGGCGGGAGTTCAGGAGCAGTTCTTC.